These 5 T cell receptor beta chains originate from one sample sequenced in a study of blood T cell repertoires in COVID-19. Sequencing was performed with immunoSEQ multiplex PCR; in TCRdb, only in-frame clones are kept and a portion is missing. The sample lists under 150,000 clones; roughly 85% were seen once. The sample comprised peripheral blood. These TCRs come from a man aged 30 to 45 with acute or convalescent COVID-19.

The chain has TRBV7-2 and TRBJ2-3; no firm D call. Per germline, CDR1 SGHTA and CDR2 FQGNSA. V was trimmed by 1 base and J by 1 base, leaving 6 bases between them. The CDR3 has 14 residues. The CDR3 is CASSLGQRTDTQYF. CDR3 DNA sequence: TGTGCCAGCAGCTTAGGGCAACGCACAGATACGCAGTATTTT.

J is TRBJ2-5 and V is TRBV11-2; 12 bases map to TRBD2. This CDR3 spans 14 amino acids. J lost 4 bases, V lost 5 bases, and 2 bases had no gene match. Germline values: CDR1 SGHAT, CDR2 FQNNGV. CDR3 region: CASSQGLAGETQYF. CDR3 nucleotides: TGTGCCAGCAGCCAGGGACTAGCGGGAGAGACCCAGTACTTC.

V gene TRBV6-5 combines with J gene TRBJ2-7; TRBD1 agrees at 10 bases. Germline CDR1 reads MNHEY; CDR2 reads SVGAGI. This CDR3 has 13 residues. Germline trimming cut 8 bases from V and 6 bases from J; bases unmatched to any gene: 7. The CDR3 protein is CASWGTGVLEQYV. DNA of the CDR3: TGTGCCAGCTGGGGGACAGGGGTTCTCGAGCAGTACGTC.

V usage is TRBV29-1 and J usage is TRBJ2-3; TRBD2 agrees at 7 bases. The CDR3 spans 14 residues. Germline-derived CDR1 and CDR2 are SQVTM and ANQGSEA. V gave up 5 bases and J gave up 0 bases; unmatched junction bases: 5. The CDR3 DNA reads as TGCAGCGTTCTAGCGGAGGGGAGCACAGATACGCAGTATTTT. This sequence encodes CSVLAEGSTDTQYF.

This rearrangement joins TRBV25-1 to TRBJ1-3; possibly TRBD1 for D (5 bases). Trimming removed 4 bases at V and 0 bases at J, with 13 bases between. Germline CDR1 MGHDK, CDR2 SYGVNS. This CDR3 has 16 residues. The CDR3 region has the DNA TGTGCCAGCAGTGCCCCGGGACTCCACTCTGGAAACACCATATATTTT. Protein: CASSAPGLHSGNTIYF.